This TCR beta chain was recovered during a study of T cell responses to AZD1222 COVID-19 vaccine. Study-level results: After two AZD1222 doses, spike-specific TCR breadth and depth rose versus day 0. Seropositive at baseline were only a handful of AZD1222 recipients. Most donors were white British and more were female, and clonal diversity was possibly underestimated.

The protocol was immunoSEQ multiplex PCR, while the TCRdb copy is restricted to in-frame clones and leaves out a portion. This table holds fewer than 110,000 clones, under 95% found once. As concerns this clone: Its target is not known.

The germline V and J ends were trimmed by 1 base and 2 bases, with 11 bases remaining between them. The CDR3 sequence is 15 residues long. CDR1 is LNHDA, CDR2 SQIVND, per germline (reference sequence). Sequenced material: peripheral blood, taken on day 0 of AZD1222 vaccination. V gene TRBV19 combines with J gene TRBJ2-5, with D perhaps matching TRBD2 (5 bases). The clonotype originates from an adult in good health. DNA for the CDR3: TGTGCCAGTAGTATAGGACTACTACGACAAGAGACCCAGTACTTC. Protein: CASSIGLLRQETQYF. The full variable domain, its missing parts supplied by reference TRBV19 and TRBJ2-5, is DGGITQSPKYLFRKEGQNVTLSCEQNLNHDAMYWYRQDPGQGLRLIYYSQIVNDFQKGDIAEGYSVSREKKESFPLTVTSAQKNPTAFYLCASSIGLLRQETQYFGPGTRLLVL.